The 30 T cell receptor beta chains listed next were all sequenced from one sample in a study of shared T cell receptors in the human thymus. TCRdb keeps only in-frame clones here, not all; method: immunoSEQ multiplex PCR. The sample has 700,000 or so clones, approximately 83% seen once. The sample also formed part of further work on human thymus T cells.

Sequences were obtained from thymocytes. The receptors here all came from a girl younger than two with a congenital heart defect.

This chain connects TRBV7-9 to TRBJ2-5, with D perhaps TRBD1 (5 bases). Between the trimmed V and J ends, which lost 6 bases and 3 bases, there was a span of 29 bases. CDR3 size: 19 residues. Per the germline V gene, CDR1 is SEHNR and CDR2 is FQNEAQ (reference sequence). The CDR3 sequence: CASSSTGQGLTNPKETQYF. The CDR3 nucleotides read TGTGCCAGCAGTTCAACGGGCCAGGGTTTGACGAATCCAAAAGAGACCCAGTACTTC.

This CDR3 reads CASSNRNGGKGQYF. The CDR3 coding sequence is TGTGCCAGCAGTAACAGGAACGGGGGAAAAGGGCAGTACTTC. The rearrangement links TRBV6-5 to TRBJ2-7; tentatively, D is TRBD2 (6 bases). The germline V gene encodes CDR1 MNHEY and CDR2 SVGAGI. With 5 bases removed from V and 9 bases from J, the gap between germline ends came to 20 bases. The CDR3 runs 14 residues.

The V call is TRBV2, the J call TRBJ1-1; no clear D gene. Trimming took 8 bases from V and 5 from J, leaving 15 bases between them. The CDR3 totals 13 residues. From germline, CDR1 is SNHLY and CDR2 FYNNEI. The CDR3 DNA reads TGTGCCAGCCGTACTAGGGTGGTAACTGAAGCTTTCTTT. As protein: CASRTRVVTEAFF.

The V and J genes are TRBV4-1 and TRBJ2-1, with D perhaps TRBD1 (5 bases). V was shortened by 0 bases and J by 4 bases, with 16 bases between the two germline ends. Looked up from germline, CDR1 is MGHRA and CDR2 is YSYEKL. The CDR3 sequence is 17 residues long. The CDR3 DNA sequence: TGCGCCAGCAGCCAAGACATGGACACTCACCGGTACAATGAGCAGTTCTTC. Its translation is CASSQDMDTHRYNEQFF.

The chain employs TRBV6-6 and TRBJ1-1, with 11 positions matching TRBD1. With 10 bases clipped from V and 3 bases from J, the junction kept 4 bases outside the gene matches. Germline values: CDR1 MNHNY, CDR2 SVGAGI (reference sequence). The CDR3 is made up of 13 amino acids. CDR3 in amino acids: CATTGQGDTEAFF. As DNA, the CDR3 is TGTGCCACCACGGGACAGGGGGACACTGAAGCTTTCTTT.

This clone was seen more than once but under ten times. For the CDR3, the DNA is TGTGCCAGCAGTGAAGTATTTCTTAGGAACACTGAAGCTTTCTTT. The encoded protein is CASSEVFLRNTEAFF. The chain employs TRBV2 and TRBJ1-1; no clear D gene. The CDR3 spans 15 residues. CDR1 is SNHLY and CDR2 is FYNNEI in the germline V gene. Trimming left V 1 base short and J 1 base short, with 10 bases between.

In its sample, this clone was seen a few times. This rearrangement joins TRBV7-2 to TRBJ1-5; TRBD1 matches at 7 bases. With 3 bases clipped from V and 2 bases from J, the junction kept 1 base outside the gene matches. The CDR3 sequence is 14 residues long. Germline CDR1 SGHTA, CDR2 FQGNSA. The CDR3, as DNA: TGTGCCAGCAGCTTCGGGACAGGCAATCAGCCCCAGCATTTT. Its translation is CASSFGTGNQPQHF.

This clone was counted a single time. The V gene is TRBV5-4, the J gene TRBJ1-1, with D unresolved. V lost 4 bases to trimming and J lost 0 bases, with 10 bases between them. The CDR3 runs to 14 residues. Germline CDR1 SGHNT, CDR2 YYREEE (reference sequence). The CDR3 coding sequence is TGTGCCAGCAGCCAGCGGACGGTGAACACTGAAGCTTTCTTT. Translating gives CASSQRTVNTEAFF.

The V gene is TRBV28, the J gene TRBJ1-2, with 7 bases lining up with TRBD1. This CDR3 spans 14 amino acids. With 6 bases clipped from V and 5 bases from J, the junction kept 9 bases outside the gene matches. Germline CDR1 MDHEN, CDR2 SYDVKM. The CDR3 bases are TGTGCCAGCAGACCCGGGACAGAGACGTATGGCTACACCTTC. Translation: CASRPGTETYGYTF.

This chain uses TRBV2 with TRBJ1-1; no reliable D call. CDR3 size: 15 residues. Germline CDR1 is SNHLY and CDR2 is FYNNEI. V gave up 9 bases and J gave up 0 bases, with 17 bases separating them. The DNA of the CDR3 is TGTGCCAGGCCCCTCATGAGGGTAATGAACACTGAAGCTTTCTTT. Translating it yields CARPLMRVMNTEAFF.

The gene calls are TRBV7-9 and TRBJ1-2; D possibly corresponds to TRBD1 (6 bases). CDR1 SEHNR and CDR2 FQNEAQ come from the germline V gene (reference sequence). Between the trimmed V and J ends, which lost 6 bases and 10 bases, there was a span of 15 bases. CDR3 length: 12 amino acids. This chain's CDR3 is CASSPQGRAYTF. CDR3 nucleotides: TGTGCCAGCAGTCCACAGGGTAGGGCCTACACCTTC.

The chain links TRBV10-3 to TRBJ2-1; 12 nucleotides match TRBD1. The CDR3 is 16 residues long. V trimming: 5 bases; J trimming: 6 bases; junction bases outside the gene matches: 8. Germline loops: CDR1 ENHRY, CDR2 SYGVKD. The CDR3 DNA reads as TGTGCCATCAGTCGGGACAGGGGGCAGGGATGCAATGAGCAGTTCTTC. This translates into CAISRDRGQGCNEQFF.

This chain uses TRBV5-6 with TRBJ2-5, with D unclear. Per germline, CDR1 SGHDT and CDR2 YYEEEE. The CDR3 runs 16 residues. The ends were cut back, 2 bases at V and 0 bases at J, with 14 bases in the middle. DNA of the CDR3: TGTGCCAGCAGCTTTATTCCCGATACTTACCAAGAGACCCAGTACTTC. Translation gives CASSFIPDTYQETQYF.

The sample holds a few counts of this clone. The chain employs TRBV7-2 and TRBJ1-2; TRBD1 matches at 8 bases. The CDR3 sequence is 15 residues long. The V gene end was trimmed by 1 base and the J gene end by 8 bases; junction bases not matched to a gene: 9. Per the germline V gene, CDR1 is SGHTA and CDR2 is FQGNSA. The chain's CDR3 is CASSLVGQGEGGYTF. DNA for the CDR3: TGTGCCAGCAGCTTAGTAGGACAGGGCGAGGGGGGCTACACCTTC.

The chain carries TRBV6-5 and TRBJ2-5, with D possibly being TRBD2 (6 bases). CDR1 MNHEY and CDR2 SVGAGI come from the germline V gene. The CDR3 is 15 residues long. The V end was cut by 6 bases, the J end by 5 bases, with 19 bases between. The CDR3 spells CASSPTTSFGETQYF. CDR3 bases: TGTGCCAGCAGCCCTACGACTAGTTTTGGTGAGACCCAGTACTTC.

A few counts support this clone. The CDR3 spells CASRGTGSGNTIYF. CDR3 DNA sequence: TGTGCCAGCAGGGGGACAGGGTCTGGAAACACCATATATTTT. V usage is TRBV6-1 and J usage is TRBJ1-3; 9 bases are shared with TRBD1. The CDR3 extends over 14 amino acids. Germline trimming cut 6 bases from V and 1 base from J; bases unmatched to any gene: 1. Germline CDR1 reads MNHNS; CDR2 reads SASEGT.

The gene calls are TRBV5-6 and TRBJ2-7; tentatively, D is TRBD2 (7 bases). Trimming took 0 bases from V and 4 from J, leaving 14 bases between them. CDR1 SGHDT and CDR2 YYEEEE come from the germline V gene. This CDR3 has 15 residues. CDR3 sequence: CASSLDGGPSYEQYF. The CDR3 DNA sequence: TGTGCCAGCAGCTTGGACGGGGGGCCCTCGTACGAGCAGTACTTC. Full variable domain (missing parts from reference TRBV5-6 and TRBJ2-7): DAGVTQSPTHLIKTRGQQVTLRCSPKSGHDTVSWYQQALGQGPQFIFQYYEEEERQRGNFPDRFSGHQFPNYSSELNVNALLLGDSALYLCASSLDGGPSYEQYFGPGTRLTVT.

The genes are TRBV28 and TRBJ1-5; 11 bases are a match to TRBD1. This CDR3 is built from 16 residues. Unmatched junction bases numbered 9, after V lost 7 bases and J lost 4 bases. Germline V gene data show CDR1 as MDHEN and CDR2 as SYDVKM. The CDR3 bases are TGTGCCAGCACCCGGCCTGGGGACAGGGGGAATCAGCCCCAGCATTTT. Its protein product is CASTRPGDRGNQPQHF.

This rearrangement joins TRBV5-4 to TRBJ2-7; perhaps TRBD1 as D (6 bases). The V and J ends lost 0 bases and 7 bases respectively, with 20 bases between them. Germline assignment: CDR1 SGHNT and CDR2 YYREEE (reference sequence). This CDR3 has 16 residues. CDR3 coding DNA: TGTGCCAGCAGCTTGGGGGCAGGGGTGGATGTGGGGGAGCAGTACTTC. As protein: CASSLGAGVDVGEQYF.

The genes are TRBV19 and TRBJ2-1; tentatively, D is TRBD1 (6 bases). V gave up 3 bases and J gave up 5 bases, with 17 bases separating them. The CDR3 consists of 16 residues. Germline V gene sequence: CDR1 LNHDA, CDR2 SQIVND (reference sequence). The CDR3 DNA reads TGTGCCAGTAGTATCGTATCCCGTCACAGGGACAATGAGCAGTTCTTC. It codes for CASSIVSRHRDNEQFF.

The chain carries TRBV7-2 and TRBJ1-1; 12 bases map to TRBD1. Trimming at V came to 4 bases and at J to 0 bases, leaving 12 bases not matched to a gene. The CDR3 length is 19 residues. CDR1 SGHTA and CDR2 FQGNSA come from the germline V gene. CDR3 sequence (DNA): TGTGCCAGCAGCTGGGGACAGGGGGCGTCGAGCCCCATGAACACTGAAGCTTTCTTT. Its protein product is CASSWGQGASSPMNTEAFF.

The gene calls are TRBV10-3 and TRBJ1-2, with 9 nucleotides matching TRBD1. V trimming: 8 bases; J trimming: 4 bases; junction bases outside the gene matches: 11. Germline V gene data show CDR1 as ENHRY and CDR2 as SYGVKD. This CDR3 is 15 amino acids long. CDR3 sequence: CAIGGDRVFSYGYTF. The CDR3, as DNA: TGTGCCATCGGCGGGGACAGGGTCTTTAGCTATGGCTACACCTTC.

The chain uses TRBV2 and TRBJ1-3; TRBD1 matches at 7 bases. The CDR3 has 19 amino acids. V dropped 3 bases and J dropped 0; count of bases not matched to a gene: 14. Germline V gene lookup returns CDR1 SNHLY and CDR2 FYNNEI. The CDR3 DNA is TGTGCCAGCAGTGAGGGCCCCATTGCAGGGGGATTCTCTGGAAACACCATATATTTT. It encodes CASSEGPIAGGFSGNTIYF.

This rearrangement joins TRBV7-9 to TRBJ1-1; tentatively, D is TRBD1 (5 bases). V was clipped by 5 bases and J by 1 base, with 11 bases between them. The CDR3 runs 14 residues. The germline gives CDR1 SEHNR, CDR2 FQNEAQ (reference sequence). The CDR3 sequence: CASSLQVKNTEAFF. CDR3 nucleotide sequence: TGTGCCAGCAGCCTACAGGTGAAGAACACTGAAGCTTTCTTT.

The chain recombines TRBV14 with TRBJ2-7; 10 bases map to TRBD1. CDR3 length: 18 amino acids. V lost 3 bases to trimming and J lost 2 bases; unmatched junction nucleotides: 13. Germline lookup yields CDR1 SGHDN and CDR2 FVKESK. Written as DNA, the CDR3 is TGTGCCAGCAGCCACGAGAGGAATGGGACAGGGGACCCCTACGAGCAGTACTTC. Protein sequence: CASSHERNGTGDPYEQYF.

V usage is TRBV10-3 and J usage is TRBJ2-3; D unclear. The CDR3 sequence is 12 residues long. V was clipped by 9 bases and J by 2 bases, with 9 bases between them. Germline V gene lookup returns CDR1 ENHRY and CDR2 SYGVKD. In DNA, the CDR3 is TGTGCCATAGCTCTGTCCACAGATACGCAGTATTTT. Translation: CAIALSTDTQYF.

On this clone itself: At one boundary the junction diverges from the germline segment, which might be a read error. Other DNA sequences from this sample encode an identical CDR3 as well. DNA of the CDR3: TGTGCCAGCAGCTTGCCTGTGCGGGACGGAAATTCACCTCTCCACTTT. Translation: CASSLPVRDGNSPLHF. This chain joins TRBV5-6 and TRBJ1-6; D is possibly TRBD1 (5 bases). This CDR3 contains 16 residues. Germline CDR1 and CDR2: SGHDT and YYEEEE.

The chain uses TRBV7-8 and TRBJ2-3, with TRBD2 identical over 7 bases. CDR3 length: 15 amino acids. With 2 bases clipped from V and 2 bases from J, the junction kept 4 bases outside the gene matches. Germline V CDR1 and CDR2: SGHVS, FQNEAQ. This CDR3 is CASSLPAGITDTQYF. The CDR3 coding sequence is TGTGCCAGCAGCTTACCAGCGGGGATCACAGATACGCAGTATTTT.

The chain carries TRBV19 and TRBJ1-2, with 7 bases lining up with TRBD1. The CDR3 extends over 15 amino acids. The V gene end was trimmed by 1 base and the J gene end by 1 base; junction bases not matched to a gene: 3. Germline V gene sequence: CDR1 LNHDA, CDR2 SQIVND (reference sequence). The DNA of the CDR3 is TGTGCCAGTAGTATAGTGACAGGGCGTAACTATGGCTACACCTTC. It codes for CASSIVTGRNYGYTF.

V is TRBV4-2 and J is TRBJ2-7; TRBD2 might be the D (5 bases). Per germline, CDR1 LGHNA and CDR2 YNFKEQ. Deletions cut 0 bases from V and 3 bases from J, with 18 bases between. The CDR3 spans 17 residues. The CDR3 DNA reads TGTGCCAGCAGCCAAGAGGAGGCGCCGGAAAGGAGCTACGAGCAGTACTTC. Translated: CASSQEEAPERSYEQYF.